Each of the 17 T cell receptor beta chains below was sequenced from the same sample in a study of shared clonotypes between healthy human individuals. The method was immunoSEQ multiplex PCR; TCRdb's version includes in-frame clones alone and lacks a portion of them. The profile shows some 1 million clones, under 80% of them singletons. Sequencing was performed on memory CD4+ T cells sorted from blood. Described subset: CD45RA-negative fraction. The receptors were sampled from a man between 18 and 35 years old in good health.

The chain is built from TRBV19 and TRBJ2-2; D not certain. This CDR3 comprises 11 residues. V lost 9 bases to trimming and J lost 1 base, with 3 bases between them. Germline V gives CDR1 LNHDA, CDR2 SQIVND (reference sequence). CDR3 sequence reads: CASKNTGELFF. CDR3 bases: TGTGCCAGCAAGAACACCGGGGAGCTGTTTTTT.

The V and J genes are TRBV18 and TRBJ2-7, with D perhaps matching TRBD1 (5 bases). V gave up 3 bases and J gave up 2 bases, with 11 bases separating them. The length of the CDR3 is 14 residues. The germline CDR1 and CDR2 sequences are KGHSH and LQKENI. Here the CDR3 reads CASSPYTGTYEQYF. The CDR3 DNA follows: TGTGCCAGCTCACCTTATACAGGCACCTACGAGCAGTACTTC.

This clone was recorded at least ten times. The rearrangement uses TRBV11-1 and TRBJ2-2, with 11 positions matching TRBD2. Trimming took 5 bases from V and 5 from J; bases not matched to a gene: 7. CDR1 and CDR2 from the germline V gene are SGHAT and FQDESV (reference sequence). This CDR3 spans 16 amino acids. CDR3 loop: CASSLGLAGGTGELFF. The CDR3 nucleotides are TGTGCCAGCAGCCTTGGTCTAGCGGGAGGAACCGGGGAGCTGTTTTTT.

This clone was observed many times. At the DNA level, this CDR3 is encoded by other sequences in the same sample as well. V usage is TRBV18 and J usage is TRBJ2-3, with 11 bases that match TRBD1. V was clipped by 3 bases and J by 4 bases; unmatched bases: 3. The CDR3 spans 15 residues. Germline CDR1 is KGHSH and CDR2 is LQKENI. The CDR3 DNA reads TGTGCCAGCTCACCCGGGACAGGGGGTCCAGATACGCAGTATTTT. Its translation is CASSPGTGGPDTQYF.

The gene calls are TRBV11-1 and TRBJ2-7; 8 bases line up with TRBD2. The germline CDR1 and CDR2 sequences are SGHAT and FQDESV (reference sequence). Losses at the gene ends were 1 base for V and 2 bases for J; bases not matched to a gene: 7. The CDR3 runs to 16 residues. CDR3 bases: TGTGCCAGCAGCTTAGATGGCGGGGGGTCCCCCTACGAGCAGTACTTC. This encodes CASSLDGGGSPYEQYF.

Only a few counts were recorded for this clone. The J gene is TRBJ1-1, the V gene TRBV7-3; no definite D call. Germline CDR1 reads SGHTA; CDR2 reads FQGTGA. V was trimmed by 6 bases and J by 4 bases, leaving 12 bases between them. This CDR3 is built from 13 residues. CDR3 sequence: CASSHTRSTEAFF. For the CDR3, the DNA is TGTGCCAGCAGTCATACCCGGTCCACTGAAGCTTTCTTT.

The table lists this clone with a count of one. The CDR3 sequence: CATQWASVGETQYF. DNA for the CDR3: TGTGCCACCCAATGGGCTAGCGTGGGCGAGACCCAGTACTTC. The chain couples TRBV2 to TRBJ2-5, with D tentatively TRBD2 (6 bases). The length of the CDR3 is 14 residues. Trimming took off 10 bases at V and 5 bases at J, with 20 bases between the two ends. CDR1 and CDR2 from the germline V gene are SNHLY and FYNNEI.

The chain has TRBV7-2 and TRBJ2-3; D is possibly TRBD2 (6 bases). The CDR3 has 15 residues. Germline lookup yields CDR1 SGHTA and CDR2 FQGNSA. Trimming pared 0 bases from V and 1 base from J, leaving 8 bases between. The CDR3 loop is CASSLAPSGTDTQYF. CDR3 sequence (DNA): TGTGCCAGCAGCTTAGCGCCTAGCGGCACAGATACGCAGTATTTT.

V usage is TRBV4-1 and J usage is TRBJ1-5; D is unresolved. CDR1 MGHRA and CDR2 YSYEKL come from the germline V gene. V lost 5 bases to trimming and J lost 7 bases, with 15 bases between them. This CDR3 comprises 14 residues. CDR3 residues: CASSGDLNLQPQHF. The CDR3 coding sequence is TGCGCCAGCAGCGGCGACCTTAACCTCCAGCCCCAGCATTTT.

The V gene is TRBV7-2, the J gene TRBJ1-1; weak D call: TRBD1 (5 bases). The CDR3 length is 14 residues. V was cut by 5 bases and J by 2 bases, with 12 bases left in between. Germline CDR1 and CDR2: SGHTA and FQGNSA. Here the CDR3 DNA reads TGTGCCAGCAGCACGCGGGGGATTAACACTGAAGCTTTCTTT. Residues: CASSTRGINTEAFF.

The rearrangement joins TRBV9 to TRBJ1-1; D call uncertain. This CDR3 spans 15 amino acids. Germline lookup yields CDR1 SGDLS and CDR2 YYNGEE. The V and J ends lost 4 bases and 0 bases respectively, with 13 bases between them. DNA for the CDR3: TGTGCCAGCAGCTCTAACGTACAAGTGAACACTGAAGCTTTCTTT. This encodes CASSSNVQVNTEAFF.

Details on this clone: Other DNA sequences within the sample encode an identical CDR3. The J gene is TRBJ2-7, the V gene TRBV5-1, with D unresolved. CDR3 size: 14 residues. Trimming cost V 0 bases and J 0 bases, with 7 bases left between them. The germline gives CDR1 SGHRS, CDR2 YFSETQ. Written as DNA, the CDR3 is TGCGCCAGCAGCTTGGCCGGCGGCTCCTACGAGCAGTACTTC. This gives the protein CASSLAGGSYEQYF.

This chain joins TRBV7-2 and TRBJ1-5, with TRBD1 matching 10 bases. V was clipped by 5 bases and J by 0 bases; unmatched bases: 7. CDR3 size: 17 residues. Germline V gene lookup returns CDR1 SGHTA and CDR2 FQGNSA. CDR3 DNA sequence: TGTGCCAGCAGCCCTGGGACAGGGGATTATAGCAATCAGCCCCAGCATTTT. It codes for CASSPGTGDYSNQPQHF.

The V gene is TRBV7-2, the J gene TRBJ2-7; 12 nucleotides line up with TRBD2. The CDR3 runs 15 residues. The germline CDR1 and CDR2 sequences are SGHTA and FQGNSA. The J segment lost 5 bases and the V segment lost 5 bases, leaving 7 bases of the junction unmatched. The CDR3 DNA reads TGTGCCAGCAGCCGGAGACTAGCGGGAGTCGACGAGCAGTACTTC. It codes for CASSRRLAGVDEQYF.

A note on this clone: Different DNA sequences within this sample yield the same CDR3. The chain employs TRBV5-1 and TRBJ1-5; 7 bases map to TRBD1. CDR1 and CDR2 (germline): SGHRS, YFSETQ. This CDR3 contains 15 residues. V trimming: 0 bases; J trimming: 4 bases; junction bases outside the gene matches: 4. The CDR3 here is CASSLEGAGNQPQHF. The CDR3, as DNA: TGCGCCAGCAGCTTGGAGGGGGCGGGGAATCAGCCCCAGCATTTT.

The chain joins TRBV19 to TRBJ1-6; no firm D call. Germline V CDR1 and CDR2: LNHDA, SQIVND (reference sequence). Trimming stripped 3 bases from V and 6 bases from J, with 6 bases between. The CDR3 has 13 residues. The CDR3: CASSMGSNSPLHF. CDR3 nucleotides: TGTGCCAGTAGTATGGGATCTAATTCACCCCTCCACTTT. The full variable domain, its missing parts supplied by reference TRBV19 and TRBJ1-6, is DGGITQSPKYLFRKEGQNVTLSCEQNLNHDAMYWYRQDPGQGLRLIYYSQIVNDFQKGDIAEGYSVSREKKESFPLTVTSAQKNPTAFYLCASSMGSNSPLHFGNGTRLTVT.

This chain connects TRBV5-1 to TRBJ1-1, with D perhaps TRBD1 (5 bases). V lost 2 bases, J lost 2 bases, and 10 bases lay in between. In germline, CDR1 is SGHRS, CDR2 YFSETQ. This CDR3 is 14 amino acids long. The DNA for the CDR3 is TGCGCCAGCAGCTTCTGGACACCAAACACTGAAGCTTTCTTT. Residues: CASSFWTPNTEAFF.